This T cell receptor (beta chain) was identified during a study of blood T cell repertoires in COVID-19. Data came from immunoSEQ multiplex PCR; TCRdb stores just in-frame clones and leaves some out. The table lists about 200,000 clones, over 80% of them singletons, with 0.95% in the top ten. This clone has just a few counts. Trimming removed 7 bases from V and 9 bases from J; junction bases left unmatched: 10. The CDR3 is 14 amino acids. Germline V gene data show CDR1 as GTSNPN and CDR2 as SVGIG (reference sequence). The sequence was obtained from a man in his 60s with COVID-19, enrolled during active disease. Sequences were obtained from peripheral blood. The V call is TRBV30, the J call TRBJ2-3, with TRBD2 identical over 13 bases. In DNA, the CDR3 is TGTGCCTTCGGGACTAGCGGGATTAGGAGCACGCAGTATTTT. This codes for CAFGTSGIRSTQYF.